This TCR beta chain was sequenced for a study of T cells after yellow fever vaccination. Study outcomes and limitations: Clones that expanded after primary vaccination mostly reappeared after the booster (over 95% CD4, about 89% CD8). A weaker secondary response peaked on day 5, the primary on day 15.

The sample holds a few counts of this clonotype. The antigen remains undetermined. The CDR3 runs 15 residues. Trimming took 5 bases from V and 6 from J; bases not matched to a gene: 9. Germline values: CDR1 SEHNR, CDR2 FQNEAQ (reference sequence). Via MiXCR, TCRdb re-called the 5' RACE reads, giving one row per CDR3 protein. The sample yields about 300,000 distinct CDR3 sequences, 7.5% to 9.5% seen once. This chain uses TRBV7-9 with TRBJ2-3; 9 positions agree with TRBD1. This receptor was identified in a young man who received the YFV17D yellow fever vaccine. Sequencing used CD4+ T cells sorted from PBMCs, obtained 5 days after the yellow fever booster vaccination. CDR3 nucleotide sequence: TGTGCCAGCAGCCCCCCGGGACAGGGCGGCGATACGCAGTATTTT. This codes for CASSPPGQGGDTQYF. The full variable domain, in which reference TRBV7-9 and TRBJ2-3 provide the parts outside the CDR3, is DTGVSQNPRHKITKRGQNVTFRCDPISEHNRLYWYRQTLGQGPEFLTYFQNEAQLEKSRLLSDRFSAERPKGSFSTLEIQRTEQGDSAMYLCASSPPGQGGDTQYFGPGTRLTVL.